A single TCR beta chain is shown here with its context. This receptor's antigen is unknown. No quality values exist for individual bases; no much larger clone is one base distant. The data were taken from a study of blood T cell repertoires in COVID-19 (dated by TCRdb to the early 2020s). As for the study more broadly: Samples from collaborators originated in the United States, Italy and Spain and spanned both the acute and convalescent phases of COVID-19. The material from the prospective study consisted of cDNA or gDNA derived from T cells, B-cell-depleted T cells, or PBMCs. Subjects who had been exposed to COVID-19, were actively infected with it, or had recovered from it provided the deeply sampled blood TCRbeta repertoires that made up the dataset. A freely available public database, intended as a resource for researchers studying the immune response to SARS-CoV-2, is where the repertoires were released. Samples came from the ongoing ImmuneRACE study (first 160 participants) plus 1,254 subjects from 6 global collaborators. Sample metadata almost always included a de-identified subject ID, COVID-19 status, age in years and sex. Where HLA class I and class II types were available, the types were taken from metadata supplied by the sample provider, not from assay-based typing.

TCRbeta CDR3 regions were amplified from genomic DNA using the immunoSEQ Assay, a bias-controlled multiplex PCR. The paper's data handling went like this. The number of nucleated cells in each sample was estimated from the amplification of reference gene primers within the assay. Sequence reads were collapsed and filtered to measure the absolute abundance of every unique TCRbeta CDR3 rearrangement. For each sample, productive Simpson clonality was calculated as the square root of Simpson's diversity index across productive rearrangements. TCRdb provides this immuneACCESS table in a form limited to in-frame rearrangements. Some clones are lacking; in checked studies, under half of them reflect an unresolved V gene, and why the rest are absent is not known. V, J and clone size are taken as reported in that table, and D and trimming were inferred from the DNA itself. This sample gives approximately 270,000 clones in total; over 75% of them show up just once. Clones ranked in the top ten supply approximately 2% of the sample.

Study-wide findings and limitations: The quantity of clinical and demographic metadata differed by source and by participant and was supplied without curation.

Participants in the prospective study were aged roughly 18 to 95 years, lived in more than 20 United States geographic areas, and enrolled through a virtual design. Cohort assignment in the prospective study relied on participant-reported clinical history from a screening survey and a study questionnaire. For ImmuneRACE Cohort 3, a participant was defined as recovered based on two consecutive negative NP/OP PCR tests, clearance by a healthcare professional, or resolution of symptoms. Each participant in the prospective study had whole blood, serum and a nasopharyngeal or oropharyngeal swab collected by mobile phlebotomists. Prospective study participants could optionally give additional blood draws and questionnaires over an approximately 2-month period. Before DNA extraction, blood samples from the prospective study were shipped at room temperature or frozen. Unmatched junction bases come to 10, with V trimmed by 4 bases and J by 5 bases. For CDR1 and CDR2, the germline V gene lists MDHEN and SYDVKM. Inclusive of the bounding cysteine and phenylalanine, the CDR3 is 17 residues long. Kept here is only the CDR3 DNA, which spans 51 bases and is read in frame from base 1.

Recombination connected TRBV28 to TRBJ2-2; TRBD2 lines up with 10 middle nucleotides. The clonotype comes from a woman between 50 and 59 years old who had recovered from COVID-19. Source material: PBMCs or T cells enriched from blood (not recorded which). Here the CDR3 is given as CASSSSLAGGVTGELFF. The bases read TGTGCCAGCAGTTCAAGCTTAGCGGGAGGAGTTACCGGGGAGCTGTTTTTT.